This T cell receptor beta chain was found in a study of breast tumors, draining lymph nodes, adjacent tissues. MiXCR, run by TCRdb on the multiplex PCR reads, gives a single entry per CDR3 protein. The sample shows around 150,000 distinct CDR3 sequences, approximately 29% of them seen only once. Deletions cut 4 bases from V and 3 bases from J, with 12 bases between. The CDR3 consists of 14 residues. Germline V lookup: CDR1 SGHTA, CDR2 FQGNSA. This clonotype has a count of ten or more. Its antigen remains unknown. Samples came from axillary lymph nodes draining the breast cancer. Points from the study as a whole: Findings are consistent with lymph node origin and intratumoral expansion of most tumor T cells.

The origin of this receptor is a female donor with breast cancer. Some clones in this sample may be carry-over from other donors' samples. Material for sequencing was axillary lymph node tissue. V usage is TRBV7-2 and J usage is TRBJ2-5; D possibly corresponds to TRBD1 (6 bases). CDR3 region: CASSWTGHKETQYF. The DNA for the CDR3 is TGTGCCAGCAGCTGGACGGGACACAAAGAGACCCAGTACTTC.